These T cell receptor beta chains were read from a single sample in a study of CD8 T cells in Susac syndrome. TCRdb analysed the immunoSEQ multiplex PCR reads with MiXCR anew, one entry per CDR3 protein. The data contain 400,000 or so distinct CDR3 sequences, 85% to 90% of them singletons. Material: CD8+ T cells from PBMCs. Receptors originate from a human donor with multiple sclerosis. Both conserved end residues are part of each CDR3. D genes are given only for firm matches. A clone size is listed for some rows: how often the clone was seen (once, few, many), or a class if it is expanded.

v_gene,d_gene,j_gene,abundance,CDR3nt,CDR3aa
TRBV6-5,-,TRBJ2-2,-,TGTGCCAGCAGTTACTCAGGACAGCTCACCGGGGAGCTGTTTTTT,CASSYSGQLTGELFF
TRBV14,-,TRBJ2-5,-,TGTGCCAGCAGCCAAGAGCGGGGCTGGGGAGAGACCCAGTACTTC,CASSQERGWGETQYF
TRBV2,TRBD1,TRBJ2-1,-,TGTGCCAGCAGTGATGACTCACAGGGGTGGAATGAGCAGTTCTTC,CASSDDSQGWNEQFF
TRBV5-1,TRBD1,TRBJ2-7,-,TGCGCCAGCAGCATTGGACAGGGGTTGTACGAGCAGTACTTC,CASSIGQGLYEQYF
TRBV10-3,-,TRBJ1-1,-,TGTGCCATCAGTCGACCCCCGACAGGCGGAGGGGTTGAAGCTTTCTTT,CAISRPPTGGGVEAFF
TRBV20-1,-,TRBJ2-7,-,TGCAGTGCTAGGGCATGGGGGGACCACGAGCAGTACTTC,CSARAWGDHEQYF
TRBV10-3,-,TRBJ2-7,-,TGTGCCATCAGTTCGGGACCAACCTACGAGCAGTACTTC,CAISSGPTYEQYF
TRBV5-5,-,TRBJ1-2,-,TGTGCCAGCAGCTATGATTGGGGCTACACCTTC,CASSYDWGYTF
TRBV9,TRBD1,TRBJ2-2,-,TGTGCCAGCAGCGGTGGACAGGGGGCGCCCACCGGGGAGCTGTTTTTT,CASSGGQGAPTGELFF
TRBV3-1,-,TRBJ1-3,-,TGTGCCAGCAGCCTACAGGATCCGAACTCTGGAAACACCATATATTTT,CASSLQDPNSGNTIYF
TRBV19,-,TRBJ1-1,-,TGTGCCAGTAGTACCCAGACGAACACTGAAGCTTTCTTT,CASSTQTNTEAFF
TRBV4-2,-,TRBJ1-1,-,TGTGCCAGCAGCCGTGGCGCAGATAACACTGAAGCTTTCTTT,CASSRGADNTEAFF
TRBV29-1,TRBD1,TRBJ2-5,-,TGCAGCGTGGGGACAGGGGTGGAGGTAGGAGAGACCCAGTACTTC,CSVGTGVEVGETQYF
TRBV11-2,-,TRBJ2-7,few,TGTGCCAGCAGCTTAGTTTCGGAAGGGGGGTCCTACGAGCAGTACTTC,CASSLVSEGGSYEQYF
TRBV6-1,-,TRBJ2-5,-,TGTGCCAGCCTCTCCTTTGAGACCCAGTACTTC,CASLSFETQYF
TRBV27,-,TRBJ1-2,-,TGTGCCAGCAGTTTAGCGGGGTTCTATGGCTACACCTTC,CASSLAGFYGYTF
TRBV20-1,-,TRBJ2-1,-,TGCAGTGCTAGACATCCGGGGAGGCCCTACAATGAGCAGTTCTTC,CSARHPGRPYNEQFF
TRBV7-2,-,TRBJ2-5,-,TGTGCCAGCAGCCCACAGGTAGACAGGCTACAAGAGACCCAGTACTTC,CASSPQVDRLQETQYF
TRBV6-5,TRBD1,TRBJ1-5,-,TGTGCCAGCAGCTATAGCCGGGACAGGGTGAATTATCAGCCCCAGCATTTT,CASSYSRDRVNYQPQHF
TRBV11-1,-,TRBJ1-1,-,TGTGCCAGCAGCTTAGATTTCGCGAGGGGAGCTTTCTTT,CASSLDFARGAFF
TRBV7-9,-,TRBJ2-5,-,TGTGCCAGCAGCTCAAGACTAGTTACACAGCAAGAGACCCAGTACTTC,CASSSRLVTQQETQYF
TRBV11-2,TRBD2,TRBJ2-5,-,TGTGCCAGCAGCTTTGGTCTAGCGGGGGCGTCGGGGACCCAGTACTTC,CASSFGLAGASGTQYF
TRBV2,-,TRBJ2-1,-,TGTGCCAGCAGATCCCACACCGGGACCGTTGTGTCCTACAATGAGCAGTTCTTC,CASRSHTGTVVSYNEQFF
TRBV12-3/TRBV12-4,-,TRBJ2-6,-,TGTGCCAGCAGCCCCCTACCCCCAGACACTGCTGGGGCCAACGTCCTGACTTTC,CASSPLPPDTAGANVLTF
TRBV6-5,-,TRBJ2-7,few,TGTGCCAGCATATTCGGGGGAGAGCAGTACTTC,CASIFGGEQYF
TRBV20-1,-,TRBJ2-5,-,TGCAGTGCTAGAGATGGGGGTATACAAGAGACCCAGTACTTC,CSARDGGIQETQYF
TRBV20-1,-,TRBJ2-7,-,TGCAGTGCTAGAACTACGGAGGGGTCCTACGAGCAGTACTTC,CSARTTEGSYEQYF
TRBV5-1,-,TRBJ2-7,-,TGCGCCAGCAGCCCCGCCGCATCGGGGGCCACCGAGCAGTACTTC,CASSPAASGATEQYF
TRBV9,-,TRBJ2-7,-,TGTGCCAGCAGCGTAGCGTCTGGAGACTACGAGCAGTACTTC,CASSVASGDYEQYF
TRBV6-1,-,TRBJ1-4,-,TGTGCCAGCAGTATAAATCCCGGGACGGCCGATGAAAAACTGTTTTTT,CASSINPGTADEKLFF
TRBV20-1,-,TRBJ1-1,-,TGCAGTGCCGCAGACCCCCGGGACGGGAACACTGAAGCTTTCTTT,CSAADPRDGNTEAFF
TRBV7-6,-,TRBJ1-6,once,TGTGCCAGCAGCTTAGGAGAGCAGGGGAGACCCCTCCACTTT,CASSLGEQGRPLHF
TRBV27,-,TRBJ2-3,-,TGTGCCAGCAGACCGCACTTCACAGATACGCAGTATTTT,CASRPHFTDTQYF
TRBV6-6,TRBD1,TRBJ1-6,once,TGTGCCAGCAGTTACGGGACAGTCGATAATTCACCCCTCCACTTT,CASSYGTVDNSPLHF
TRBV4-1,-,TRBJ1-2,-,TGCGCCAGCAGCCAAGGAGTGGCTTTAAACTATGGCTACACCTTC,CASSQGVALNYGYTF
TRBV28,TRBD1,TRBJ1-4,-,TGTGCCAGCAGTTTACCCGGGACAGGGGGGCTTAATGAAAAACTGTTTTTT,CASSLPGTGGLNEKLFF
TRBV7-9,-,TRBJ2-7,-,TGTGCCAGCAGCCAAAGGGGGAACGAGCAGTACTTC,CASSQRGNEQYF
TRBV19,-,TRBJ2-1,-,TGTGCCAGTAGTATAGATTCGAACACTCATGAGCAGTTCTTC,CASSIDSNTHEQFF
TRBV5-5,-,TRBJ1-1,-,TGTGCCAGCAGCCTCGAACCAGGGAGAGTGAACACTGAAGCTTTCTTT,CASSLEPGRVNTEAFF
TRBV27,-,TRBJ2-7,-,TGTGCCAGCAGTCCAGCCGGAGGGTTCTACGAGCAGTACTTC,CASSPAGGFYEQYF
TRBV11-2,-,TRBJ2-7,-,TGTGCCAGCAGCTTAAACCCCGGCCTAATTCGGGAGCAGTACTTC,CASSLNPGLIREQYF
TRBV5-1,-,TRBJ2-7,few,TGCGCCAGCAGCTTGGGTCTATCCGCCTACGAGCAGTACTTC,CASSLGLSAYEQYF
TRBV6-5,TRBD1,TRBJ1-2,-,TGTGCCAGCAGGGGGACAGGGGGCTATGGCTACACCTTC,CASRGTGGYGYTF
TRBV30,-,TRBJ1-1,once,TGTGCCTGGGGGGAAGGGTCGGGCACTGAAGCTTTCTTT,CAWGEGSGTEAFF